This note documents a single TCR beta chain sequence. This record belongs to a study of PD-L1 blockade in urothelial cancer. Time point meaning: pretreatment peripheral blood. V gave up 7 bases and J gave up 4 bases, with 19 bases separating them. Germline V CDR1 and CDR2: MGHDK, SYGVNS. The CDR3 sequence is 15 residues long. The data were produced by immunoSEQ multiplex PCR, yet TCRdb's version contains in-frame clones alone and is incomplete. The sample lists more than 85,000 clones, 80% to 90% seen once, with more than 1.5% in the top ten. The source was PBMCs, collected around atezolizumab (anti-PD-L1) treatment. This sequence originates from a man between 60 and 75 years old with urothelial cancer. This sequence joins TRBV25-1 and TRBJ1-1; D possibly corresponds to TRBD1 (6 bases). The CDR3 loop reads CASISRGAHSTEAFF. The CDR3 DNA sequence: TGTGCCAGCATCTCCCGGGGGGCGCATAGCACTGAAGCTTTCTTT.